The 29 T cell receptor beta chains in this list originate from one sample, sequenced in a study of T cell responses to AZD1222 COVID-19 vaccine. The table came from immunoSEQ multiplex PCR; TCRdb's copy has only in-frame clones and leaves some out. The table has about 120,000 clones, 85% to 95% seen once. Sequenced here: peripheral blood, sampled on day 0 of AZD1222 vaccination. Receptor source: an adult in good health.

V is TRBV28 and J is TRBJ2-2; 8 bases map to TRBD1. This CDR3 contains 14 residues. Germline CDR1 is MDHEN and CDR2 is SYDVKM. DNA of the CDR3: TGTGCTACGCGAGGACAGGGCTACACCGGGGAGCTGTTTTTT. This sequence encodes CATRGQGYTGELFF.

The chain joins TRBV20-1 to TRBJ1-1, with no clear D. The length of the CDR3 is 11 residues. CDR1 is DFQATT and CDR2 is SNEGSKA in the germline V gene (reference sequence). The CDR3 bases are TGCAGCTCTTCCTGGGGCACTGAAGCTTTCTTT. Translation: CSSSWGTEAFF.

This chain joins TRBV24-1 and TRBJ2-1; 7 positions match TRBD1. Germline CDR1 and CDR2: KGHDR and SFDVKD. The J segment lost 3 bases and the V segment lost 4 bases, leaving 8 bases of the junction unmatched. CDR3 length equals 16 residues. Here the CDR3 DNA reads TGTGCCACCAGTGACTCCGGGACAGACAGCTACAATGAGCAGTTCTTC. This translates into CATSDSGTDSYNEQFF.

V gene TRBV19 combines with J gene TRBJ1-6, with D perhaps TRBD1 (5 bases). V was clipped by 6 bases and J by 6 bases, with 12 bases between them. Per the germline V gene, CDR1 is LNHDA and CDR2 is SQIVND (reference sequence). This CDR3 has 14 amino acids. CDR3 in amino acids: CASSPGVFNSPLHF. The CDR3 nucleotides read TGTGCCAGTAGCCCGGGGGTTTTTAATTCACCCCTCCACTTT.

J is TRBJ2-3 and V is TRBV7-9; TRBD2 matches at 15 bases. Germline V lookup: CDR1 SEHNR, CDR2 FQNEAQ (reference sequence). The CDR3 has 19 amino acids. V gave up 5 bases and J gave up 0 bases; unmatched junction bases: 9. Written as DNA, the CDR3 is TGTGCCAGCAGCCCGGGGGGACTAGCGGGAGGCTCGAGCACAGATACGCAGTATTTT. Residues: CASSPGGLAGGSSTDTQYF.

This chain connects TRBV28 to TRBJ1-6, with a weak D call TRBD1 (6 bases). This CDR3 region has 15 residues. CDR1 is MDHEN and CDR2 is SYDVKM in the germline V gene. V lost 1 base, J lost 9 bases, and 13 bases lay in between. The CDR3 region is CASSLSGVEASPLHF. The DNA of the CDR3 is TGTGCCAGCAGTTTATCAGGGGTAGAAGCTTCACCCCTCCACTTT. Drawing the rest from reference TRBV28 and TRBJ1-6, the complete variable domain is DVKVTQSSRYLVKRTGEKVFLECVQDMDHENMFWYRQDPGLGLRLIYFSYDVKMKEKGDIPEGYSVSREKKERFSLILESASTNQTSMYLCASSLSGVEASPLHFGNGTRLTVT.

The rearrangement links TRBV19 to TRBJ1-2; 9 nucleotides line up with TRBD1. Germline V gene data show CDR1 as LNHDA and CDR2 as SQIVND (reference sequence). The CDR3 is 12 amino acids. The V segment lost 5 bases and the J segment 8 bases; nucleotides outside the gene matches: 3. The CDR3 spells CASSPGTGGYTF. The DNA of the CDR3 is TGTGCCAGTAGTCCCGGGACAGGGGGCTACACCTTC. Filled out from reference TRBV19 and TRBJ1-2, the complete variable domain reads DGGITQSPKYLFRKEGQNVTLSCEQNLNHDAMYWYRQDPGQGLRLIYYSQIVNDFQKGDIAEGYSVSREKKESFPLTVTSAQKNPTAFYLCASSPGTGGYTFGSGTRLTVV.

CDR3 nucleotide sequence: TGTGCCAGCAGGCCCCCGAGGACAGTTTACGAGCAGTACTTC. Translated: CASRPPRTVYEQYF. The genes are TRBV28 and TRBJ2-7; tentative D call: TRBD1 (6 bases). Germline values: CDR1 MDHEN, CDR2 SYDVKM. The V end lost 6 bases, the J end lost 4 bases, and 16 bases lay between the germline ends. The CDR3 has 14 amino acids.

The rearrangement uses TRBV20-1 and TRBJ1-1; D is undetermined. CDR1 DFQATT and CDR2 SNEGSKA come from the germline V gene (reference sequence). CDR3 length: 11 residues. CDR3 coding DNA: TGCAGCCCCCCCGGTAACACTGAAGCTTTCTTT. Its translation: CSPPGNTEAFF.

This clone was counted once. V gene TRBV9 combines with J gene TRBJ1-3; possible D gene TRBD1, 6 bases. This CDR3 has 16 amino acids. V shed 0 bases and J shed 1 base, with 11 bases lying between them. The V gene's germline CDR1 is SGDLS and CDR2 YYNGEE. CDR3 in amino acids: CASSVEGGDSGNTIYF. The CDR3 bases are TGTGCCAGCAGCGTAGAAGGGGGGGATTCTGGAAACACCATATATTTT.

This clone was recorded a few times. This chain uses TRBV19 with TRBJ1-2; D is undetermined. V lost 3 bases to trimming and J lost 3 bases, with 23 bases between them. The CDR3 totals 18 residues. CDR1 is LNHDA, CDR2 SQIVND, per germline (reference sequence). CDR3 in amino acids: CASSIPSRGRAGDYGYTF. CDR3 nucleotide sequence: TGTGCCAGTAGTATTCCTTCGCGGGGTCGGGCAGGAGACTATGGCTACACCTTC.

The rearrangement uses TRBV28 and TRBJ2-7; unclear D gene. Trimming removed 4 bases at V and 9 bases at J, with 13 bases between. The CDR3 covers 12 residues. From germline, CDR1 is MDHEN and CDR2 SYDVKM. CDR3 bases: TGTGCCAGCAGTTCACCGGACCGACGGCAGTACTTC. Translation gives CASSSPDRRQYF.

CDR3 residues: CASSPNPTSGRGTQYF. CDR3 nucleotides: TGTGCCAGCAGCCCCAACCCGACTAGCGGGAGAGGGACCCAGTACTTC. This sequence joins TRBV4-2 and TRBJ2-5; 12 nucleotides agree with TRBD2. Germline V gives CDR1 LGHNA, CDR2 YNFKEQ. This CDR3 spans 16 amino acids. Trimming removed 4 bases from V and 7 bases from J; junction bases left unmatched: 10.

This clone occurred once. The chain uses TRBV6-5 and TRBJ2-3; 9 bases fit TRBD2. The CDR3 sequence is 15 residues long. Germline values: CDR1 MNHEY, CDR2 SVGAGI. J gave up 2 bases and V 4 bases, and 4 bases lay outside the gene matches. CDR3 region: CASSSPSGTTDTQYF. CDR3 sequence (DNA): TGTGCCAGCAGTTCCCCTAGCGGGACCACAGATACGCAGTATTTT.

This clone was observed a single time. V gene TRBV10-3 combines with J gene TRBJ2-1, with unresolved D. The CDR3 totals 15 residues. V was cut by 3 bases and J by 2 bases, with 11 bases left in between. Germline CDR1 ENHRY, CDR2 SYGVKD. CDR3 region: CAISDLELPYNEQFF. CDR3 coding DNA: TGTGCCATCAGTGATTTGGAGCTACCCTACAATGAGCAGTTCTTC.

The chain couples TRBV5-1 to TRBJ2-2; D gene ambiguous. The CDR3 spans 11 residues. Germline assignment: CDR1 SGHRS and CDR2 YFSETQ. Between the trimmed V and J ends, which lost 4 bases and 6 bases, there was a span of 4 bases. The CDR3 bases are TGCGCCAGCAGCAGGTCCGGGGAGCTGTTTTTT. Translating it yields CASSRSGELFF. Filled out from reference TRBV5-1 and TRBJ2-2, the complete variable domain reads KAGVTQTPRYLIKTRGQQVTLSCSPISGHRSVSWYQQTPGQGLQFLFEYFSETQRNKGNFPGRFSGRQFSNSRSEMNVSTLELGDSALYLCASSRSGELFFGEGSRLTVL.

The CDR3 is CAWTGQGGQPQHF. Here the CDR3 DNA reads TGTGCCTGGACTGGACAGGGGGGTCAGCCCCAGCATTTT. This chain links TRBV30 with TRBJ1-5; 10 positions match TRBD1. Germline CDR1 and CDR2: GTSNPN and SVGIG (reference sequence). This CDR3 has 13 residues. J gave up 6 bases and V 4 bases, and 3 bases lay outside the gene matches.

V usage is TRBV27 and J usage is TRBJ2-7; 8 bases are a match to TRBD2. This CDR3 contains 16 residues. The germline gives CDR1 MNHEY, CDR2 SMNVEV (reference sequence). After removal of 2 bases from V and 5 bases from J, the junction contained 11 bases not matched to a gene. CDR3 DNA: TGTGCCAGCAGTTTAAGGGCCGCGGGAGGCCCGGACGAGCAGTACTTC. Translated: CASSLRAAGGPDEQYF.

The chain carries TRBV10-2 and TRBJ1-2; no clear D. The CDR3 extends over 10 amino acids. Germline V gene data show CDR1 as WSHSY and CDR2 as SAAADI. V dropped 10 bases and J dropped 5 bases, with 8 bases sitting between them. The CDR3: CATRDYGYTF. In nucleotides, the CDR3 is TGCGCCACCAGAGATTATGGCTACACCTTC.

This chain uses TRBV6-1 with TRBJ1-1; no clear D. The length of the CDR3 is 15 residues. V lost 0 bases and J 1 base, leaving 9 bases between the germline ends. Germline V gives CDR1 MNHNS, CDR2 SASEGT. The CDR3 spells CASSEAGGPNTEAFF. CDR3 DNA sequence: TGTGCCAGCAGTGAAGCAGGTGGGCCGAACACTGAAGCTTTCTTT.

Here the CDR3 reads CSARSYGYTF. CDR3 nucleotide sequence: TGCAGTGCTAGATCTTATGGCTACACCTTC. The rearrangement links TRBV20-1 to TRBJ1-2; no reliable D call. Germline-derived CDR1 and CDR2 are DFQATT and SNEGSKA (reference sequence). Trimming removed 2 bases at V and 5 bases at J, with 3 bases between. This CDR3 contains 10 residues.

The V gene is TRBV28, the J gene TRBJ1-6; D remains ambiguous. The ends were cut back, 7 bases at V and 11 bases at J, with 21 bases in the middle. Germline CDR1 and CDR2: MDHEN and SYDVKM. The CDR3 sequence is 15 residues long. CDR3 nucleotides: TGTGCCAGCACAGTTCGGGAAATGGATGTTCCACCCCTCCACTTT. This translates into CASTVREMDVPPLHF.

The J gene is TRBJ2-6, the V gene TRBV28; 10 bases line up with TRBD1. The junction had 5 bases not matched to a gene; V was cut back by 6 bases and J by 0 bases. The CDR3 consists of 17 residues. CDR1 is MDHEN, CDR2 SYDVKM, per germline. The chain's CDR3 is CASRNRDRGSGANVLTF. Written as DNA, the CDR3 is TGTGCCAGCAGAAACCGGGACAGGGGCTCTGGGGCCAACGTCCTGACTTTC.

The rearrangement links TRBV6-6 to TRBJ1-4, with D maybe TRBD1 (5 bases). This CDR3 comprises 13 residues. V was pared by 2 bases and J by 8 bases, with 9 bases between. Germline V gene data show CDR1 as MNHNY and CDR2 as SVGAGI (reference sequence). The CDR3 nucleotides are TGTGCCAGCAGTTACCCAGGGAAGGAAAAACTGTTTTTT. Translating gives CASSYPGKEKLFF.

In this sample, this clone turned up a few times. The chain has TRBV11-2 and TRBJ1-1, with D possibly TRBD1 on 5 matching bases. V lost 8 bases and J 1 base, leaving 14 bases between the germline ends. Germline V gives CDR1 SGHAT, CDR2 FQNNGV. This CDR3 contains 14 residues. The CDR3, as DNA: TGTGCCAGCGGGGCCTGGACCTCGAACACTGAAGCTTTCTTT. Amino acid sequence: CASGAWTSNTEAFF.

The CDR3 coding sequence is TGCGCCAGCAGCGATGACAGCGTGTACGAGCAGTACTTC. Protein sequence: CASSDDSVYEQYF. V is TRBV5-1 and J is TRBJ2-7; tentative D call: TRBD1 (5 bases). V lost 4 bases to trimming and J lost 4 bases, with 12 bases between them. Germline V gene lookup returns CDR1 SGHRS and CDR2 YFSETQ. The CDR3 loop spans 13 amino acids.

The V call is TRBV28, the J call TRBJ1-1; D is unresolved. The CDR3 consists of 16 residues. V lost 6 bases and J lost 1, with 18 bases in between. Germline CDR1 is MDHEN and CDR2 is SYDVKM. The CDR3 DNA sequence: TGTGCCAGCAGCCCAACCGGGGAGGGCCAGAACACTGAAGCTTTCTTT. Protein sequence: CASSPTGEGQNTEAFF.

V usage is TRBV20-1 and J usage is TRBJ1-5, with no clear D. The V end lost 3 bases, the J end lost 5 bases, and 11 bases lay between the germline ends. This CDR3 has 13 residues. CDR1 and CDR2 from the germline V gene are DFQATT and SNEGSKA (reference sequence). The CDR3 bases are TGCAGTGCTAGTCGCCCCGCCGATCAGCCCCAGCATTTT. It codes for CSASRPADQPQHF.

For the CDR3, the DNA is TGTGCCAGCAGTACCCCGACAGGGATAACCACAGATACGCAGTATTTT. Amino acid sequence: CASSTPTGITTDTQYF. This chain connects TRBV25-1 to TRBJ2-3; 7 nucleotides align to TRBD1. With 5 bases clipped from V and 2 bases from J, the junction kept 10 bases outside the gene matches. This CDR3 is built from 16 residues. Germline CDR1 MGHDK, CDR2 SYGVNS.